This TCR beta chain was captured in a study of cytomegalovirus exposure and HLA in healthy donors. CDR3 length: 16 amino acids. Germline assignment: CDR1 SGHNT and CDR2 YYREEE (reference sequence). Trimming took 0 bases from V and 4 from J; bases not matched to a gene: 3. Researchers ran the PCR with 60 Vbeta and 13 Jbeta primers. Generated by immunoSEQ multiplex PCR, the TCRdb table keeps only in-frame clones and is missing some. The table includes around 200,000 clones, more than 65% detected once. V gene TRBV5-4 combines with J gene TRBJ2-1, with 11 bases identical to TRBD2. The sample comprised PBMCs. The TCR sequence derives from a girl under 10 years old in good health and CMV-seropositive. As DNA, the CDR3 is TGTGCCAGCAGCTTGGGACTAGCGGGGTCATACAATGAGCAGTTCTTC. Its translation is CASSLGLAGSYNEQFF.